What follows are 23 T cell receptor beta chains derived from one specimen sequenced in a study of T cell clones after liver transplantation. TCRdb's copy holds only in-frame clones and misses some; the assay was immunoSEQ multiplex PCR. This repertoire shows approximately 72,000 clones, about 88% found once; its top ten account for less than 3.5%. This specimen consisted of CD4+ T cells from blood, obtained before liver transplant. These receptors were obtained from a human donor who received a liver transplant.

The chain couples TRBV9 to TRBJ1-1, with D possibly TRBD1 on 6 matching bases. Trimming took off 3 bases at V and 5 bases at J, with 23 bases between the two ends. The CDR3 contains 17 residues. In germline, CDR1 is SGDLS, CDR2 YYNGEE. CDR3 nucleotide sequence: TGTGCCAGCAGCGCCGAAAGGACTACAGGGTACCAAACTGAAGCTTTCTTT. Amino acid sequence: CASSAERTTGYQTEAFF.

This clone has just one count. The rearrangement joins TRBV28 to TRBJ1-2; a possible D gene is TRBD1 (5 bases). V lost 4 bases and J lost 6, with 18 bases in between. This CDR3 contains 15 residues. Germline loops: CDR1 MDHEN, CDR2 SYDVKM. The CDR3 reads CASSSSAPLRDGYTF. DNA for the CDR3: TGTGCCAGCAGTTCATCGGCCCCTCTCAGGGATGGCTACACCTTC.

This sequence joins TRBV5-1 and TRBJ1-1, with 10 bases identical to TRBD1. CDR3 length equals 16 residues. Germline CDR1 and CDR2: SGHRS and YFSETQ. With 3 bases clipped from V and 5 bases from J, the junction kept 10 bases outside the gene matches. This CDR3 is CASSSLQGQGVTEAFF. CDR3 nucleotides: TGCGCCAGCAGCTCGCTGCAAGGACAGGGGGTTACTGAAGCTTTCTTT.

The rearrangement links TRBV11-3 to TRBJ1-4; the D is unclear. The CDR3 extends over 12 amino acids. The germline V gene encodes CDR1 SGHNT and CDR2 YENEEA. The V and J ends lost 0 bases and 7 bases respectively, with 3 bases between them. The CDR3 loop reads CASSLEAEKLFF. The CDR3 region has the DNA TGTGCCAGCAGCTTAGAGGCTGAAAAACTGTTTTTT.

This clone has a single count. The chain is built from TRBV15 and TRBJ2-7, with no clear D. In germline, CDR1 is LNHNV, CDR2 YYDKDF (reference sequence). This CDR3 is 13 amino acids long. Trimming pared 4 bases from V and 8 bases from J, leaving 15 bases between. CDR3 residues: CATSTLVDSKQYF. The CDR3, as DNA: TGTGCCACCAGCACGCTGGTGGATAGCAAGCAGTACTTC.

This rearrangement joins TRBV11-3 to TRBJ2-2; D ambiguous. Germline CDR1 is SGHNT and CDR2 is YENEEA. V dropped 5 bases and J dropped 5 bases, with 18 bases sitting between them. The CDR3 length is 16 residues. The CDR3 nucleotides are TGTGCCAGCAGCCCCCGGAACATGGTCGGGACCGGGGAGCTGTTTTTT. The encoded protein is CASSPRNMVGTGELFF. Full variable domain (remainder filled in from reference TRBV11-3 and TRBJ2-2): EAGVVQSPRYKIIEKKQPVAFWCNPISGHNTLYWYLQNLGQGPELLIRYENEEAVDDSQLPKDRFSAERLKGVDSTLKIQPAELGDSAVYLCASSPRNMVGTGELFFGEGSRLTVL.

This clone turned up a few times. The chain's CDR3 is CASSPPQGGGRVGTEAFF. Here the CDR3 DNA reads TGTGCCAGCAGTCCTCCCCAAGGGGGGGGCCGAGTGGGCACTGAAGCTTTCTTT. The chain recombines TRBV28 with TRBJ1-1; D is perhaps TRBD1 (6 bases). Germline loops: CDR1 MDHEN, CDR2 SYDVKM. This CDR3 has 18 amino acids. The V gene lost 5 bases and the J gene lost 4 bases, with 26 bases spanning the gap. Complete variable domain (other parts from reference TRBV28 and TRBJ1-1): DVKVTQSSRYLVKRTGEKVFLECVQDMDHENMFWYRQDPGLGLRLIYFSYDVKMKEKGDIPEGYSVSREKKERFSLILESASTNQTSMYLCASSPPQGGGRVGTEAFFGQGTRLTVV.

This clone appeared once. The chain joins TRBV28 to TRBJ2-1; D remains ambiguous. Between the trimmed V and J ends, which lost 6 bases and 0 bases, there was a span of 9 bases. CDR1 and CDR2 from the germline V gene are MDHEN and SYDVKM. The CDR3 contains 14 residues. CDR3 in amino acids: CASRASSSYNEQFF. DNA for the CDR3: TGTGCCAGCAGGGCTAGTAGCTCCTACAATGAGCAGTTCTTC.

This chain connects TRBV4-1 to TRBJ2-3; D could derive from TRBD1 or TRBD2 (5 bases each). The germline V gene has CDR1 MGHRA and CDR2 YSYEKL. V gave up 0 bases and J gave up 6 bases, with 10 bases separating them. The CDR3 spans 14 residues. In DNA form, the CDR3 reads TGCGCCAGCAGCCAAGAGCAGGGCGGGGATACGCAGTATTTT. It codes for CASSQEQGGDTQYF.

J is TRBJ2-1 and V is TRBV6-1; 7 bases agree with TRBD1. V lost 7 bases, J lost 7 bases, and 10 bases stayed unmatched. Germline CDR1 MNHNS, CDR2 SASEGT. The CDR3 is 14 amino acids. The CDR3 coding sequence is TGTGCCAGCAAGGACAGGACTCCTTATAATGAGCAGTTCTTC. Protein product: CASKDRTPYNEQFF.

The chain is built from TRBV19 and TRBJ1-2; D is perhaps TRBD1 (5 bases). This CDR3 contains 15 residues. The germline V and J ends were trimmed by 6 bases and 6 bases, with 20 bases remaining between them. The germline gives CDR1 LNHDA, CDR2 SQIVND (reference sequence). Here the CDR3 DNA reads TGTGCCAGTAGGACCCCGGGGGGGAGTTCGGATGGCTACACCTTC. The encoded protein is CASRTPGGSSDGYTF.

V gene TRBV28 combines with J gene TRBJ1-1, with D possibly matching TRBD1 (6 bases). The CDR3 is 13 amino acids. Trimming pared 6 bases from V and 10 bases from J, leaving 18 bases between. Germline loops: CDR1 MDHEN, CDR2 SYDVKM. This chain's CDR3 is CASSIDRSTVAFF. The CDR3 bases are TGTGCCAGCAGCATTGACAGGTCGACGGTAGCTTTCTTT.

J is TRBJ2-2 and V is TRBV5-6, with D tentatively TRBD1 (5 bases). CDR1 and CDR2 from the germline V gene are SGHDT and YYEEEE. Trimming pared 2 bases from V and 6 bases from J, leaving 8 bases between. The length of the CDR3 is 13 residues. The DNA for the CDR3 is TGTGCCAGCAGCTTTGACAGAGCCGGGGAGCTGTTTTTT. It yields the protein CASSFDRAGELFF.

V gene TRBV9 combines with J gene TRBJ1-3, with TRBD1 as a possible D gene (6 bases). CDR1 and CDR2 from the germline V gene are SGDLS and YYNGEE. V lost 4 bases and J 8 bases, leaving 19 bases between the germline ends. The CDR3 contains 15 residues. The CDR3 is CASSQGMDGHDTIYF. CDR3 DNA sequence: TGTGCCAGCAGCCAGGGGATGGACGGTCATGACACCATATATTTT.

The chain links TRBV19 to TRBJ2-5; 9 bases fit TRBD1. The germline V gene encodes CDR1 LNHDA and CDR2 SQIVND (reference sequence). The CDR3 covers 16 residues. After removal of 5 bases from V and 4 bases from J, the junction contained 11 bases not matched to a gene. The CDR3 here is CASSSTGTGTVETQYF. The CDR3 DNA reads as TGTGCCAGTAGTTCAACCGGGACAGGGACGGTAGAGACCCAGTACTTC.

The gene calls are TRBV6-5 and TRBJ1-1, with 7 bases identical to TRBD1. This CDR3 is 15 amino acids long. The ends lost 6 bases at V and 2 bases at J; junction bases unmatched: 9. Germline loops: CDR1 MNHEY, CDR2 SVGAGI. The CDR3 region is CASSRTGVPNTEAFF. The CDR3 DNA is TGTGCCAGCAGCCGGACAGGAGTCCCAAACACTGAAGCTTTCTTT.

This rearrangement joins TRBV5-1 to TRBJ2-1, with 9 bases aligning to TRBD1. CDR1 is SGHRS, CDR2 YFSETQ, per germline. This CDR3 spans 15 amino acids. V trimming: 2 bases; J trimming: 6 bases; junction bases outside the gene matches: 6. CDR3 bases: TGCGCCAGCAGCTTTGCCGGGACAGGGACCAATGAGCAGTTCTTC. Protein sequence: CASSFAGTGTNEQFF.

The V and J genes are TRBV6-1 and TRBJ2-7; TRBD2 matches 12 bases. CDR3 length: 15 amino acids. Trimming took 4 bases from V and 2 from J; bases not matched to a gene: 3. The germline V gene encodes CDR1 MNHNS and CDR2 SASEGT. The CDR3 region has the DNA TGTGCCAGCAGTGCGACTAGCGGGAGAGCCTACGAGCAGTACTTC. Protein product: CASSATSGRAYEQYF.

This chain connects TRBV28 to TRBJ1-1; weak D call: TRBD1 (5 bases). CDR3 length: 15 residues. From germline, CDR1 is MDHEN and CDR2 SYDVKM. V gave up 2 bases and J gave up 1 base, with 11 bases separating them. CDR3 amino acids: CASSLVGPTNTEAFF. The CDR3 DNA reads TGTGCCAGCAGTTTAGTGGGGCCCACGAACACTGAAGCTTTCTTT.

The chain combines TRBV11-3 with TRBJ2-7, with TRBD2 identical over 7 bases. The germline gives CDR1 SGHNT, CDR2 YENEEA. CDR3 length: 14 amino acids. V shed 5 bases and J 4 bases; nucleotides not matched to a gene: 8. CDR3 protein: CASSRTTLAYEQYF. CDR3 DNA sequence: TGTGCCAGCAGCCGAACCACACTAGCGTACGAGCAGTACTTC.

This clone was counted a single time. This rearrangement joins TRBV21-1 to TRBJ2-7; the table's D call, TRBD2, has no DNA check behind it. TRBV21-1 is marked as a pseudogene. The CDR3 totals 15 residues. CDR3 coding DNA: TGTGCCAGCAGCTCGATAGCGGGGGTTTCCTACGAGCAGTACTTC. It is translated as CASSSIAGVSYEQYF.

The chain couples TRBV10-3 to TRBJ2-7; 9 bases are shared with TRBD1. The CDR3 runs to 15 residues. The V segment lost 3 bases and the J segment 1 base; nucleotides outside the gene matches: 4. The germline CDR1 and CDR2 sequences are ENHRY and SYGVKD. The DNA for the CDR3 is TGTGCCATCAGTGAACCCGGGACAGGGTCCTACGAGCAGTACTTC. Amino acids: CAISEPGTGSYEQYF.

The chain employs TRBV5-6 and TRBJ2-3, with TRBD2 matching over 12 bases. Germline values: CDR1 SGHDT, CDR2 YYEEEE. The CDR3 length is 16 residues. V trimming: 4 bases; J trimming: 4 bases; junction bases outside the gene matches: 7. This CDR3 is CASSATLAGGPDTQYF. Here the CDR3 DNA reads TGTGCCAGCAGCGCGACCCTAGCGGGAGGGCCAGATACGCAGTATTTT. The full variable domain, with the rest looked up from reference TRBV5-6 and TRBJ2-3, is DAGVTQSPTHLIKTRGQQVTLRCSPKSGHDTVSWYQQALGQGPQFIFQYYEEEERQRGNFPDRFSGHQFPNYSSELNVNALLLGDSALYLCASSATLAGGPDTQYFGPGTRLTVL.